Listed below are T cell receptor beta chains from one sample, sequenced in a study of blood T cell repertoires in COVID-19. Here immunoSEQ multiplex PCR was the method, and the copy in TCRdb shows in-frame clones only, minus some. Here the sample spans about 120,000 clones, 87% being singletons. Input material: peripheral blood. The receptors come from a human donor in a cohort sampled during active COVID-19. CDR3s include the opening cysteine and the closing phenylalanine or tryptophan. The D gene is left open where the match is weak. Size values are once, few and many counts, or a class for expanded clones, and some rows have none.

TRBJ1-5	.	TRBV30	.	CAWSLMNSNQPQHF	TGTGCCTGGAGTCTAATGAATAGCAATCAGCCCCAGCATTTT
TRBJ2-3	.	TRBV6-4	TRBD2	CASSESASGRGTDTQYF	TGTGCCAGCAGTGAGTCGGCTAGCGGGAGAGGCACAGATACGCAGTATTTT
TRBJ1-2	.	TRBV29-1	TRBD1	CSVEGQGSGYTF	TGCAGCGTTGAAGGACAGGGGTCTGGCTACACCTTC
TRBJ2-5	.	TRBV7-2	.	CASSLAYYQETQYF	TGTGCCAGCAGCTTAGCTTACTACCAAGAGACCCAGTACTTC
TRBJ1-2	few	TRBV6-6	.	CASLAGENYGYTF	TGTGCCAGCCTGGCAGGGGAAAACTATGGCTACACCTTC
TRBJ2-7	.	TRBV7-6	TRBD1	CASSLFSGQGAYEQYF	TGTGCCAGCAGCTTATTTAGCGGACAGGGGGCCTACGAGCAGTACTTC
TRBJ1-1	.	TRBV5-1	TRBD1	CASSLGGTDRNTEAFF	TGCGCCAGCAGCTTGGGAGGGACAGACAGAAACACTGAAGCTTTCTTT
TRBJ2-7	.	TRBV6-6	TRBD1	CASSAGTAYEQYF	TGTGCCAGCAGTGCCGGGACAGCGTACGAGCAGTACTTC
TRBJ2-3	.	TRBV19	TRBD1	CASSAGTGRLTDTQYF	TGTGCCAGTAGCGCCGGGACAGGGCGGTTAACAGATACGCAGTATTTT
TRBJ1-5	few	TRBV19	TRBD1	CASNKGQINNQPQHF	TGTGCCAGTAATAAGGGACAGATTAACAATCAGCCCCAGCATTTT
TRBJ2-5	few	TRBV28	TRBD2	CASRSLLGTSGQETQYF	TGTGCCAGCAGGTCCCTTCTGGGCACTAGCGGACAAGAGACCCAGTACTTC
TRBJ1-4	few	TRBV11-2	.	CASSLGVREKLFF	TGTGCCAGCAGCTTAGGGGTGCGGGAAAAACTGTTTTTT